The 27 T cell receptor beta chains below all came from one sample that was sequenced in a study of vaccination effects on CD4 cells after COVID-19. No antigens are known for them. Antigen-specific CD4+ T cells expanded by the ViraFEST assay with viral peptide pools were then sequenced. Investigators separated out CD4+ T cells once 10 days of culture had passed. Participants were vaccinated with two doses of either the BNT162b2 or mRNA-1273 vaccine. Assay: immunoSEQ multiplex PCR; the TCRdb copy retains only in-frame clones and omits some. The sample has roughly 70,000 clones; 76% are singletons. The sample consisted of CD4+ T cells from PBMCs cultured with HCoV-OC43 spike peptides, taken after COVID-19 vaccination. Subset: HCoV-OC43 spike overlapping peptide pool stimulation. The source of these receptors is a human donor who received a COVID-19 vaccine.

V is TRBV9 and J is TRBJ1-5, with D perhaps TRBD1 (6 bases). Trimming took 0 bases from V and 5 from J, leaving 12 bases between them. The CDR3 is 15 residues long. In germline, CDR1 is SGDLS, CDR2 YYNGEE. The CDR3 region is CASSVEAGEDQPQHF. The CDR3, as DNA: TGTGCCAGCAGCGTAGAGGCAGGGGAGGATCAGCCCCAGCATTTT.

CDR3 nucleotide sequence: TGTGCCAGCAGTTACTCTCGGGGGGGCGGCAATGAGCAGTTCTTC. It translates to CASSYSRGGGNEQFF. This chain links TRBV6-5 with TRBJ2-1; 8 positions match TRBD2. Germline V gene lookup returns CDR1 MNHEY and CDR2 SVGAGI. Trimming cost V 0 bases and J 6 bases; bases outside gene matches: 4. This CDR3 has 15 residues.

CDR3 loop: CASSLGQFNQPQHF. The CDR3 DNA follows: TGTGCCAGCAGCTTAGGCCAGTTCAATCAGCCCCAGCATTTT. V and J are TRBV11-2 and TRBJ1-5; no clear D. Per germline, CDR1 SGHAT and CDR2 FQNNGV. This CDR3 spans 14 amino acids. Trimming removed 1 base at V and 3 bases at J, with 7 bases between.

This chain joins TRBV30 and TRBJ2-2; no definite D call. V was clipped by 1 base and J by 6 bases, with 9 bases between them. Germline CDR1 reads GTSNPN; CDR2 reads SVGIG (reference sequence). The CDR3 runs 13 residues. This CDR3 is CAWSDVWSGELFF. The CDR3 DNA reads as TGTGCCTGGAGTGACGTTTGGTCCGGGGAGCTGTTTTTT.

The gene calls are TRBV19 and TRBJ1-1; D not resolved. V dropped 6 bases and J dropped 4 bases, with 12 bases sitting between them. The CDR3 length is 13 residues. Germline loops: CDR1 LNHDA, CDR2 SQIVND (reference sequence). The CDR3 region is CASSERLGTEAFF. CDR3 coding DNA: TGTGCCAGTAGCGAGCGTCTGGGCACTGAAGCTTTCTTT.

This clone was observed a handful of times. This rearrangement joins TRBV5-1 to TRBJ1-5; D is ambiguous. This CDR3 comprises 13 residues. Trimming took 0 bases from V and 4 from J, leaving 5 bases between them. Germline CDR1 reads SGHRS; CDR2 reads YFSETQ. CDR3 sequence (DNA): TGCGCCAGCAGCTTGGAGCCAAATCAGCCCCAGCATTTT. This gives the protein CASSLEPNQPQHF.

This clone was detected only a few times. J is TRBJ1-2 and V is TRBV28; D not resolved. Germline CDR1 is MDHEN and CDR2 is SYDVKM. Trimming removed 7 bases at V and 4 bases at J, with 10 bases between. The CDR3 spans 12 residues. CDR3: CASTRIGYGYTF. The DNA of the CDR3 is TGTGCCAGCACCCGAATAGGCTATGGCTACACCTTC.

This chain uses TRBV19 with TRBJ1-2; 7 bases are shared with TRBD1. V dropped 3 bases and J dropped 8; count of bases not matched to a gene: 15. Germline values: CDR1 LNHDA, CDR2 SQIVND (reference sequence). The CDR3 sequence is 16 residues long. CDR3 loop: CASSIPNLTGTSGYTF. For the CDR3, the DNA is TGTGCCAGTAGTATCCCCAACCTGACAGGGACCTCGGGCTACACCTTC.

The chain links TRBV12-3 or TRBV12-4 to TRBJ2-3; TRBD2 is a possible D gene (5 bases). CDR3 length equals 13 residues. V was cut by 2 bases and J by 4 bases, with 7 bases left in between. CDR3 in DNA: TGTGCCAGCAGTTTATCTAGCCCAGATACGCAGTATTTT. Translation: CASSLSSPDTQYF.

DNA for the CDR3: TGCAGCGTTGTGGGACCGAACACTGAAGCTTTCTTT. Encoded protein: CSVVGPNTEAFF. The chain carries TRBV29-1 and TRBJ1-1, with D maybe TRBD1 (5 bases). The CDR3 sequence is 12 residues long. Trimming stripped 4 bases from V and 1 base from J, with 7 bases between. Germline-derived CDR1 and CDR2 are SQVTM and ANQGSEA.

This sequence joins TRBV2 and TRBJ1-4; 9 bases are shared with TRBD1. V lost 5 bases and J lost 8; bases outside the gene matches: 6. Germline-derived CDR1 and CDR2 are SNHLY and FYNNEI. The CDR3 consists of 14 residues. The CDR3 DNA reads TGTGCCAGCAGTACGGACAGGGGTGACGAAAAACTGTTTTTT. Translating it yields CASSTDRGDEKLFF.

Written as DNA, the CDR3 is TGTGCCACCAGCAGAGGGGACAGGGAAAGTGAAAAACTGTTTTTT. Its translation is CATSRGDRESEKLFF. The V and J genes are TRBV15 and TRBJ1-4, with TRBD1 identical over 9 bases. Unmatched junction bases numbered 4, after V lost 1 base and J lost 7 bases. CDR3 length: 15 amino acids. The V gene's germline CDR1 is LNHNV and CDR2 YYDKDF (reference sequence).

The table lists this clone with a few counts. This rearrangement joins TRBV5-1 to TRBJ1-3, with a weak D call TRBD1 (5 bases). The CDR3 spans 12 residues. Germline CDR1 reads SGHRS; CDR2 reads YFSETQ. Trimming removed 3 bases at V and 4 bases at J, with 5 bases between. The CDR3 coding sequence is TGCGCCAGCAGCTGGACAGGAAACACCATATATTTT. Protein product: CASSWTGNTIYF.

The chain carries TRBV12-3 or TRBV12-4 and TRBJ1-2; D is possibly TRBD1 (6 bases). The CDR3 runs 13 residues. V gave up 6 bases and J gave up 3 bases, with 11 bases separating them. In DNA form, the CDR3 reads TGTGCCAGCAGCCAGGACAGCTACTATGGCTACACCTTC. This codes for CASSQDSYYGYTF.

This clone has more than one count but fewer than ten. The chain recombines TRBV30 with TRBJ2-3; D gene ambiguous. Germline V gene data show CDR1 as GTSNPN and CDR2 as SVGIG (reference sequence). CDR3 length: 11 residues. V was cut by 2 bases and J by 6 bases, with 6 bases left in between. The CDR3 nucleotides are TGTGCCTGGAGTCCGAGGGATACGCAGTATTTT. It yields the protein CAWSPRDTQYF. Combining the CDR3 with reference TRBV30 and TRBJ2-3 gives the whole variable domain SQTIHQWPATLVQPVGSPLSLECTVEGTSNPNLYWYRQAAGRGLQLLFYSVGIGQISSEVPQNLSASRPQDRQFILSSKKLLLSDSGFYLCAWSPRDTQYFGPGTRLTVL.

This clone was detected only a few times. The gene calls are TRBV6-6 and TRBJ1-5; D is ambiguous. The CDR3 runs to 14 residues. Germline V lookup: CDR1 MNHNY, CDR2 SVGAGI (reference sequence). The V gene lost 4 bases and the J gene lost 3 bases, with 10 bases spanning the gap. The CDR3 region is CASSSVGNNQPQHF. The CDR3 DNA reads TGTGCCAGCAGTTCTGTGGGGAACAATCAGCCCCAGCATTTT.

Only a few counts were recorded for this clone. V usage is TRBV5-1 and J usage is TRBJ2-4, with TRBD1 as a possible D gene (5 bases). Germline V gene sequence: CDR1 SGHRS, CDR2 YFSETQ. The germline V and J ends were trimmed by 0 bases and 5 bases, with 12 bases remaining between them. The CDR3 length is 15 residues. The CDR3 here is CASSLDPGKENIQYF. CDR3 sequence (DNA): TGCGCCAGCAGCTTGGACCCAGGGAAGGAAAACATTCAGTACTTC.

The chain links TRBV18 to TRBJ1-4; D is undetermined. Germline V gene lookup returns CDR1 KGHSH and CDR2 LQKENI. The germline V and J ends were trimmed by 4 bases and 0 bases, with 6 bases remaining between them. This CDR3 is 14 amino acids long. The CDR3 region has the DNA TGTGCCAGCTCACACGGAGCAACTAATGAAAAACTGTTTTTT. Protein product: CASSHGATNEKLFF. The variable domain in full, with the rest retrieved from reference TRBV18 and TRBJ1-4, is NAGVMQNPRHLVRRRGQEARLRCSPMKGHSHVYWYRQLPEEGLKFMVYLQKENIIDESGMPKERFSAEFPKEGPSILRIQQVVRGDSAAYFCASSHGATNEKLFFGSGTQLSVL.

This chain uses TRBV19 with TRBJ1-2; no clear D gene. Trimming took 4 bases from V and 3 from J, leaving 12 bases between them. CDR1 and CDR2 (germline): LNHDA, SQIVND (reference sequence). There are 14 residues in the CDR3. The CDR3 DNA reads as TGTGCCAGTAGTACGGACCCAAGGGACTATGGCTACACCTTC. Protein product: CASSTDPRDYGYTF.

V is TRBV7-9 and J is TRBJ2-3, with 11 nucleotides matching TRBD2. The V gene's germline CDR1 is SEHNR and CDR2 FQNEAQ (reference sequence). This CDR3 spans 18 amino acids. V shed 2 bases, J shed 5 bases, and the junction held 12 bases outside the gene matches. CDR3 protein: CASSLPFRLAGREDTQYF. Here the CDR3 DNA reads TGTGCCAGCAGCTTACCCTTCCGACTAGCGGGGAGGGAAGATACGCAGTATTTT.

The V gene is TRBV6-2 or TRBV6-3, the J gene TRBJ1-2, with D unresolved. Germline V gene lookup returns CDR1 MNHEY and CDR2 SVGEGT. Trimming left V 6 bases short and J 8 bases short, with 10 bases between. The CDR3 has 11 amino acids. The CDR3 loop reads CASSPGFGYTF. The CDR3 DNA follows: TGTGCCAGCAGCCCCGGCTTCGGCTACACCTTC.

This clone was recorded once. The chain carries TRBV6-5 and TRBJ2-7; D call uncertain. V was shortened by 6 bases and J by 2 bases, with 17 bases between the two germline ends. The CDR3 has 15 residues. Germline V lookup: CDR1 MNHEY, CDR2 SVGAGI. The CDR3 spells CASSPVLPAPYEQYV. For the CDR3, the DNA is TGTGCCAGCAGCCCCGTGCTACCCGCGCCCTACGAGCAGTACGTC.

The V gene is TRBV10-3, the J gene TRBJ2-3; tentatively, D is TRBD1 (6 bases). Trimming took 6 bases from V and 2 from J, leaving 9 bases between them. The CDR3 is made up of 13 amino acids. Germline CDR1 ENHRY, CDR2 SYGVKD. CDR3 DNA sequence: TGTGCCATCAGCAGGGACACCACAGATACGCAGTATTTT. Translation: CAISRDTTDTQYF.

The V call is TRBV5-6, the J call TRBJ1-2, with D unresolved. Trimming removed 5 bases at V and 4 bases at J, with 18 bases between. This CDR3 region has 15 residues. Germline V gene data show CDR1 as SGHDT and CDR2 as YYEEEE. This CDR3 reads CASRAAGVAGYGYTF. The CDR3 DNA follows: TGTGCCAGCAGGGCCGCCGGTGTTGCTGGCTATGGCTACACCTTC.

This clone has more than one count but fewer than ten. The gene calls are TRBV5-1 and TRBJ1-1; no firm D call. Germline V gives CDR1 SGHRS, CDR2 YFSETQ. The V end lost 0 bases, the J end lost 5 bases, and 11 bases lay between the germline ends. CDR3 length equals 14 residues. The CDR3 DNA sequence: TGCGCCAGCAGCTTGGCCCCCGTATGGACTGAAGCTTTCTTT. It specifies CASSLAPVWTEAFF.

The CDR3 nucleotides are TGTGCCAGCAGCTTAGGCCGGGGGGGGAACTATGGCTACACCTTC. Protein: CASSLGRGGNYGYTF. The V and J genes are TRBV7-2 and TRBJ1-2; D is possibly TRBD1 (5 bases). V was cut by 1 base and J by 2 bases, with 11 bases left in between. Germline assignment: CDR1 SGHTA and CDR2 FQGNSA. The CDR3 contains 15 residues.

This clone was observed a handful of times. The chain carries TRBV15 and TRBJ2-2; no firm D call. This CDR3 is 13 amino acids long. Germline V gene lookup returns CDR1 LNHNV and CDR2 YYDKDF (reference sequence). The V end was cut by 0 bases, the J end by 5 bases, with 4 bases between. CDR3 sequence: CATSRDRTGELFF. CDR3 nucleotides: TGTGCCACCAGCAGAGATAGGACCGGGGAGCTGTTTTTT.